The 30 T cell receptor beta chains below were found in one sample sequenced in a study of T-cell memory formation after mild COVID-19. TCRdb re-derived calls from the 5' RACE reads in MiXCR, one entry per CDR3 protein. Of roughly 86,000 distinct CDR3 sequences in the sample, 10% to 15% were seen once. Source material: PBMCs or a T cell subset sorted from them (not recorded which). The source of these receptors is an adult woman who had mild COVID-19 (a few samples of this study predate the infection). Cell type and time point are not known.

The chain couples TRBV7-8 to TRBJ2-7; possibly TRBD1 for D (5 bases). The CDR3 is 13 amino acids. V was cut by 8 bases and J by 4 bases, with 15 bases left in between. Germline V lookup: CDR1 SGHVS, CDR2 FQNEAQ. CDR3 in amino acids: CASLGPPFYEQYF. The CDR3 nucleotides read TGTGCCAGCTTGGGGCCACCATTTTACGAGCAGTACTTC.

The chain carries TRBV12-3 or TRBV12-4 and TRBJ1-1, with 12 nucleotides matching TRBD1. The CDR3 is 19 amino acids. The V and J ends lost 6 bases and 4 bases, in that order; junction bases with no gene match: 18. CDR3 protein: CASSETDRDRGLLGTEAFF. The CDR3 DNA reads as TGTGCCAGCAGCGAGACCGACCGGGACAGGGGGCTTTTGGGCACTGAAGCTTTCTTT.

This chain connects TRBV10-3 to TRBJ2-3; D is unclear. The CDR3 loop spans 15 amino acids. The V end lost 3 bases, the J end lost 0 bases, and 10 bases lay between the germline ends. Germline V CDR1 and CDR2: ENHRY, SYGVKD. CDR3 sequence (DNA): TGTGCCATCAGTGATTCTTCGGATAGCACAGATACGCAGTATTTT. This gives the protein CAISDSSDSTDTQYF.

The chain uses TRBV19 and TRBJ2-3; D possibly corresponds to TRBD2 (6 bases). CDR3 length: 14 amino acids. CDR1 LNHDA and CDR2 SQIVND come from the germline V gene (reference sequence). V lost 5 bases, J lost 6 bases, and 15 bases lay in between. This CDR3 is CASSPRDSGDTQYF. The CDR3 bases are TGTGCCAGTAGTCCCCGGGACTCTGGGGATACGCAGTATTTT.

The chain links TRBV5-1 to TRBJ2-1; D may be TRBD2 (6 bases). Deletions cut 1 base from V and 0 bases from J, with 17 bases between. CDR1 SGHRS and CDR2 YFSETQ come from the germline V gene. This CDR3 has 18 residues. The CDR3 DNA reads TGCGCCAGCAGCTTGCATGTAGCGGTGGCCAGCTCCTACAATGAGCAGTTCTTC. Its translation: CASSLHVAVASSYNEQFF.

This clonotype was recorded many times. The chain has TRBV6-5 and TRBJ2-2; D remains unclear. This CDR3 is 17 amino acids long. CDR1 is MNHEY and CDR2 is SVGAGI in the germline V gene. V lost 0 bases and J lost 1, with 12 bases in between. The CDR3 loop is CASSYSWPPMNTGELFF. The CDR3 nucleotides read TGTGCCAGCAGTTACTCGTGGCCGCCGATGAACACCGGGGAGCTGTTTTTT.

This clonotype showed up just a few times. The CDR3 protein is CASSIPGLVSVQFF. The CDR3 DNA reads as TGTGCCAGCAGTATCCCGGGACTAGTGAGTGTGCAGTTCTTC. This chain connects TRBV6-5 to TRBJ2-1; 8 bases line up with TRBD2. Germline-derived CDR1 and CDR2 are MNHEY and SVGAGI. J gave up 12 bases and V 5 bases, and 12 bases lay outside the gene matches. The CDR3 has 14 amino acids.

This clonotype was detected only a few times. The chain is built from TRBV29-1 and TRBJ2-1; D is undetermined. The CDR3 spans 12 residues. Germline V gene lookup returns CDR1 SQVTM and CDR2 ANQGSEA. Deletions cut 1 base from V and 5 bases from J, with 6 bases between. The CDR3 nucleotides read TGCAGCGTTGAAGCGGACGACAATGAGCAGTTCTTC. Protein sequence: CSVEADDNEQFF.

The CDR3 DNA sequence: TGTGCCACCAGTGATTTGTCCCCGACCGCCACCACAGATACGCAGTATTTT. Encoded protein: CATSDLSPTATTDTQYF. The chain recombines TRBV24-1 with TRBJ2-3; unclear D gene. Per germline, CDR1 KGHDR and CDR2 SFDVKD. Trimming took off 0 bases at V and 2 bases at J, with 14 bases between the two ends. CDR3 length: 17 residues.

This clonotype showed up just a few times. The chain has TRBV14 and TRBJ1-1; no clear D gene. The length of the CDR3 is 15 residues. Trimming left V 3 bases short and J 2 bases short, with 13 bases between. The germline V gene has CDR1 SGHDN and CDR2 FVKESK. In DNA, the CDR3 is TGTGCCAGCAGCCACTTTACGGGGAGAAACACTGAAGCTTTCTTT. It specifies CASSHFTGRNTEAFF.

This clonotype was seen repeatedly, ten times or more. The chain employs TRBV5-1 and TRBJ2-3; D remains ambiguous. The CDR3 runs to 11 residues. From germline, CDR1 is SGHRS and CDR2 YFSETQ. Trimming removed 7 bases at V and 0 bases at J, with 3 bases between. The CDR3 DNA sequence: TGCGCCAGCCGTAGCACAGATACGCAGTATTTT. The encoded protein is CASRSTDTQYF.

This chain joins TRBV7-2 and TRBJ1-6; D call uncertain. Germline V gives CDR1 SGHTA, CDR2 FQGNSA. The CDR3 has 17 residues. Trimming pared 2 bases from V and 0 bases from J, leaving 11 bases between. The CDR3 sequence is CASSLPLVSSYNSPLHF. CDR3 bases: TGTGCCAGCAGCTTACCCCTGGTGAGCTCCTATAATTCACCCCTCCACTTT.

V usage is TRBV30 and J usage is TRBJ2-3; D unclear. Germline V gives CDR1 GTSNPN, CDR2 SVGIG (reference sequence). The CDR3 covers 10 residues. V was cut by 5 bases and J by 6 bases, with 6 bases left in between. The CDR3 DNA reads TGTGCCTGGGACGGTGATACGCAGTATTTT. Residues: CAWDGDTQYF.

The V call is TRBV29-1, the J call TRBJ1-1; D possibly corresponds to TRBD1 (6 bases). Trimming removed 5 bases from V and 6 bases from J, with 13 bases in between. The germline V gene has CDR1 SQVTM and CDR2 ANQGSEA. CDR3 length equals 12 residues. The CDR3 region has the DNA TGCAGCGTTCGCCAAGGGGGGGCTGAAGCTTTCTTT. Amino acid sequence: CSVRQGGAEAFF.

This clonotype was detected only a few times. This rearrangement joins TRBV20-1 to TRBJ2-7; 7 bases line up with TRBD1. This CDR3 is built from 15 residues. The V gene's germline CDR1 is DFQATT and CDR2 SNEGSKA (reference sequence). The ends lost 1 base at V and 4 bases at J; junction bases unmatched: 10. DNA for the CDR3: TGCAGTGCTAGAGGCTACAGGGGAAAGGGGTACGAGCAGTACTTC. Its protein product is CSARGYRGKGYEQYF.

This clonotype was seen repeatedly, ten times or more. CDR3 in amino acids: CASSSGVVDTQYF. The CDR3 DNA sequence: TGTGCCAGCAGTTCAGGGGTTGTAGATACGCAGTATTTT. The chain joins TRBV27 to TRBJ2-3, with D perhaps matching TRBD1 (6 bases). Trimming left V 4 bases short and J 5 bases short, with 10 bases between. CDR3 size: 13 residues. Germline V CDR1 and CDR2: MNHEY, SMNVEV (reference sequence).

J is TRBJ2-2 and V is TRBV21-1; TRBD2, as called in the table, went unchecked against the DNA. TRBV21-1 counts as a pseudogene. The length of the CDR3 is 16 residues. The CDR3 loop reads CASSRGLADNTGELFF. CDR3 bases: TGTGCCAGCAGCAGAGGACTAGCGGATAACACCGGGGAGCTGTTTTTT.

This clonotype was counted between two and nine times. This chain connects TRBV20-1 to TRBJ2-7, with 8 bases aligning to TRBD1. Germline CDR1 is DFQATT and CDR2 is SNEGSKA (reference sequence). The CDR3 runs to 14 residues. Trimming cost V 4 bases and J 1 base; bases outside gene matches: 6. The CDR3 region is CSATGTGISYEQYF. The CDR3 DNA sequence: TGCAGTGCTACCGGGACAGGCATATCCTACGAGCAGTACTTC.

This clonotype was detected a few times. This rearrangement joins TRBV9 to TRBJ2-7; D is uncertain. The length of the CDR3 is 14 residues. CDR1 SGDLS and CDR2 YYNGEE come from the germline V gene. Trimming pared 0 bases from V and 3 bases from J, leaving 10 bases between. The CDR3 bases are TGTGCCAGCAGCGTAGACGGCACCCTCTACGAGCAGTACTTC. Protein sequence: CASSVDGTLYEQYF.

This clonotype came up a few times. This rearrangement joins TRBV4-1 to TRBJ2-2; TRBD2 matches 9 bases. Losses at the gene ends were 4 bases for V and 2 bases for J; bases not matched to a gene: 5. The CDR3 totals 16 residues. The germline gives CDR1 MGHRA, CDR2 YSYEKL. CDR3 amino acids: CASSLGGGANTGELFF. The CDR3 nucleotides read TGCGCCAGCAGCCTTGGCGGGGGGGCCAACACCGGGGAGCTGTTTTTT.

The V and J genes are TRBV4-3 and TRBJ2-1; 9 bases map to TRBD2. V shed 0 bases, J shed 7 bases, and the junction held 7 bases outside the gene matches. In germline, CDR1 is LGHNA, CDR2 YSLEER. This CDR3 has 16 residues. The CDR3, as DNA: TGCGCCAGCAGCCAAGAACGTAGCGGGAGCGGAAATGAGCAGTTCTTC. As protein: CASSQERSGSGNEQFF.

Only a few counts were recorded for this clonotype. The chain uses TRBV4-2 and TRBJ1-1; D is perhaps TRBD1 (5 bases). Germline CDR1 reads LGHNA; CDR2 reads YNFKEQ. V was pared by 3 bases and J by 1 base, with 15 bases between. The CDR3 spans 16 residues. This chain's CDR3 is CASSHDSNSWNTEAFF. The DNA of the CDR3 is TGTGCCAGCAGCCACGACAGTAACTCCTGGAACACTGAAGCTTTCTTT.

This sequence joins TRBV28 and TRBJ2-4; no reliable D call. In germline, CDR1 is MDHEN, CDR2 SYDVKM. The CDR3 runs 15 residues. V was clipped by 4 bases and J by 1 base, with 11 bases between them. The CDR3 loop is CASSYLPWAKNIQYF. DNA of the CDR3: TGTGCCAGCAGTTACCTCCCGTGGGCCAAAAACATTCAGTACTTC. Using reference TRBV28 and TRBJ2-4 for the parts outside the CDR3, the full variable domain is DVKVTQSSRYLVKRTGEKVFLECVQDMDHENMFWYRQDPGLGLRLIYFSYDVKMKEKGDIPEGYSVSREKKERFSLILESASTNQTSMYLCASSYLPWAKNIQYFGAGTRLSVL.

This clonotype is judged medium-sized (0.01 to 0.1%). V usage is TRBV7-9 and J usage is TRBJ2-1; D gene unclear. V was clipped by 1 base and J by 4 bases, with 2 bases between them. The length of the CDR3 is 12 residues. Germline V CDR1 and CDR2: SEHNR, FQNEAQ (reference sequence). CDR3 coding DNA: TGTGCCAGCAGCTTAGGGTACAATGAGCAGTTCTTC. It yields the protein CASSLGYNEQFF.

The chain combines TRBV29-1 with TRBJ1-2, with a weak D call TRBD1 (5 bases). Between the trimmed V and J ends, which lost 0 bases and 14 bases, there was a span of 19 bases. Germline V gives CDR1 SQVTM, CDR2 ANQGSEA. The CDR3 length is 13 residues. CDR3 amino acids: CSVEDVGHRHLTF. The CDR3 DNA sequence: TGCAGCGTTGAAGATGTAGGACATCGTCACCTTACCTTC.

The CDR3 sequence: CASSTSGVGETQYF. The CDR3 bases are TGTGCCAGCAGCACCAGCGGGGTGGGAGAGACCCAGTACTTC. The chain recombines TRBV7-9 with TRBJ2-5; 7 nucleotides line up with TRBD2. The V and J ends lost 5 bases and 4 bases, in that order; junction bases with no gene match: 7. CDR1 is SEHNR and CDR2 is FQNEAQ in the germline V gene (reference sequence). This CDR3 region has 14 residues.

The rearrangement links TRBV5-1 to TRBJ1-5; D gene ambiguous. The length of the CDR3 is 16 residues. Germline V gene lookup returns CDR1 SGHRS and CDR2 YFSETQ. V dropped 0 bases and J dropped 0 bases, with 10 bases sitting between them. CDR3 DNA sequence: TGCGCCAGCAGCTTGGGGCCTGGAACTAGCAATCAGCCCCAGCATTTT. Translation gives CASSLGPGTSNQPQHF. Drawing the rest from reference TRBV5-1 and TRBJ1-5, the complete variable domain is KAGVTQTPRYLIKTRGQQVTLSCSPISGHRSVSWYQQTPGQGLQFLFEYFSETQRNKGNFPGRFSGRQFSNSRSEMNVSTLELGDSALYLCASSLGPGTSNQPQHFGDGTRLSIL.

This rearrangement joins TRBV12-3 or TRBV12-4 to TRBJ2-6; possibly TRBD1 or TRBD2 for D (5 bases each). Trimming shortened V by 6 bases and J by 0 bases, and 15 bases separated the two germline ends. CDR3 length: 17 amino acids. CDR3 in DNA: TGTGCCAGCAGGTTTCGGGACGGAGACTCTGGGGCCAACGTCCTGACTTTC. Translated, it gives CASRFRDGDSGANVLTF.

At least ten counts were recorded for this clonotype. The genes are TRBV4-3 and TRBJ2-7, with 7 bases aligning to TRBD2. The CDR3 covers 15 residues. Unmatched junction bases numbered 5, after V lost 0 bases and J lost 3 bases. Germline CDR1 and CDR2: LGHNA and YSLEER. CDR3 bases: TGCGCCAGCAGCCAAGATGGGACTACATACTACGAGCAGTACTTC. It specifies CASSQDGTTYYEQYF.

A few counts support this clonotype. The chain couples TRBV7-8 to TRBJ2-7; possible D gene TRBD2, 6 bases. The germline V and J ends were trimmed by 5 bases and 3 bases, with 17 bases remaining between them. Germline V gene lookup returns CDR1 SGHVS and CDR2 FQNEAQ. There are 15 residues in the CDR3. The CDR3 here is CASSLPMGLSYEQYF. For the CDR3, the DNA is TGTGCCAGCAGCCTCCCGATGGGACTTAGCTACGAGCAGTACTTC.